These T cell receptor beta chains were read from a single sample in a study of T cell changes during pregnancy in multiple sclerosis. Clones were read by immunoSEQ multiplex PCR, and TCRdb kept only the in-frame ones, dropping some. The sample consists of approximately 90,000 clones, 80% to 95% of them appearing once. The source material was peripheral blood, sampled after pregnancy. The receptors originated from a female donor with multiple sclerosis, enrolled in a pregnancy study. The CDR3 runs from the conserved cysteine through the conserved F or W. D genes are given only for firm matches. Where a row states a size, it is once, few, many or the class of an expanded clone; other rows omit it.

>TRBJ1-2|TRBV7-6|.|.|14
TGTGCCAGCAGCGATCCCGGGGGAGGCTATGGCTACACCTTC
CASSDPGGGYGYTF
>TRBJ1-2|TRBV2|.|.|14
TGTGCCAGCACCGGGACTTGGAAGTTCTATGGCTACACCTTC
CASTGTWKFYGYTF
>TRBJ2-7|TRBV18|few|TRBD2|16
TGTGCCAGCTCACCGGCCGGGTTAGCGGGAGGGAACGAGCAGTACTTC
CASSPAGLAGGNEQYF
>TRBJ2-5|TRBV7-2|once|TRBD2|18
TGTGCCAGCAGCTCAGAGGATTTTAGCGGGAGGGCCACGGAGACCCAGTACTTC
CASSSEDFSGRATETQYF
>TRBJ2-3|TRBV7-2|once|.|14
TGTGCCAGCAGCTCAGGACTCCCCACAGATACGCAGTATTTT
CASSSGLPTDTQYF
>TRBJ1-1|TRBV6-5|.|.|13
TGTGCCAGCAGTTACCAGGTGTACACTGAAGCTTTCTTT
CASSYQVYTEAFF
>TRBJ1-1|TRBV19|.|TRBD1|16
TGTGCCAGTAGTGCGGGCACAGGGGGATTGGGCACTGAAGCTTTCTTT
CASSAGTGGLGTEAFF
>TRBJ1-4|TRBV6-5|.|.|14
TGTGCCAGCAGTTCCGGCGGACTGGGGGAAAAACTGTTTTTT
CASSSGGLGEKLFF
>TRBJ1-1|TRBV7-9|.|.|14
TGTGCCAGCAGCTTAGTCGCAGGGAACACTGAAGCTTTCTTT
CASSLVAGNTEAFF
>TRBJ1-2|TRBV6-1|.|.|12
TGTGCCAGTACGGACAGCTACTATGGCTACACCTTC
CASTDSYYGYTF
>TRBJ1-1|TRBV6-6|.|.|14
TGTGCCAGCAGCCTACCTAGTCCGTACACTGAAGCTTTCTTT
CASSLPSPYTEAFF
>TRBJ2-7|TRBV14|.|.|16
TGTGCCAGCAGCCAAGATTTTAGTAGCCGGACCTACGAGCAGTACTTC
CASSQDFSSRTYEQYF
>TRBJ2-1|TRBV4-1|.|TRBD2|20
TGCGCCAGCAGCCAAGATTCACTAGCGGGAGGGGCTGCGTCCTACAATGAGCAGTTCTTC
CASSQDSLAGGAASYNEQFF
>TRBJ1-3|TRBV11-1|.|TRBD1|18
TGTGCCAGCAGCCGCGGACAGGGTGAATATACCTCTGGAAACACCATATATTTT
CASSRGQGEYTSGNTIYF
>TRBJ2-1|TRBV11-2|.|TRBD2|15
TGTGCCAGCAGCCAACTAGCGGGGGGGCCCCATGAGCAGTTCTTC
CASSQLAGGPHEQFF
>TRBJ2-1|TRBV2|.|TRBD1|13
TGTGCCAGCAGTGAAGCAGGGGGCGCGAGGGAGTTCTTC
CASSEAGGAREFF
>TRBJ2-7|TRBV5-1|once|TRBD2|14
TGCGCCAGCAGGGGGACTAGCGTTTCTTACGAGCAGTACTTC
CASRGTSVSYEQYF
>TRBJ1-2|TRBV7-2|.|.|14
TGTGCCAGCAGCTTAGATCCGGGGGTTGGTGGCTACACCTTC
CASSLDPGVGGYTF
>TRBJ1-1|TRBV5-4|.|.|13
TGTGCCGCCAGCGGGCCCTTTTCGGATGAAGCTTTCTTT
CAASGPFSDEAFF
>TRBJ1-1|TRBV6-1|.|TRBD1|14
TGTGCCAGCAGTGGTACGGACAGGGCTCCTGAAGCTTTCTTT
CASSGTDRAPEAFF
>TRBJ2-7|TRBV27|.|.|11
TGTGCCAGCAGCAAGCTTCACGAGCAGTACTTC
CASSKLHEQYF
>TRBJ1-2|TRBV10-2|.|.|15
TGCGCCAGCAGTGAGTCGCTCGGGTTGAATGGGGGCTACACCTTC
CASSESLGLNGGYTF
>TRBJ1-1|TRBV6-1|.|.|14
TGTGCCAGCAGTGAAGGGACACTTCGGACTGAAGCTTTCTTT
CASSEGTLRTEAFF
>TRBJ2-1|TRBV10-1|.|TRBD1|20
TGCGCCAGCAGTGAGTCTCAGGGGGGAAAGACAGGGGCTACCTACAATGAGCAGTTCTTC
CASSESQGGKTGATYNEQFF
>TRBJ1-1|TRBV6-5|.|TRBD1|15
TGTGCCAGCAGCCTAGATGGACAGGGGCGGACTGAAGCTTTCTTT
CASSLDGQGRTEAFF
>TRBJ1-1|TRBV7-9|.|.|14
TGTGCCAGCAGCTTAGGGACAGTACTTCAGGGGGCTTTCTTT
CASSLGTVLQGAFF
>TRBJ2-2|TRBV30|.|TRBD1|14
TGTGCCTGGGATGGGACAGGGGGCTTCGGGGAGCTGTTTTTT
CAWDGTGGFGELFF
>TRBJ2-1|TRBV2|.|.|14
TGTGCCAGCCCAGGGAAAGACGCCTACAATGAGCAGTTCTTC
CASPGKDAYNEQFF
>TRBJ1-3|TRBV27|.|.|13
TGTGCCAGCAGAGACAACGCGAGAAACACCATATATTTT
CASRDNARNTIYF
>TRBJ1-2|TRBV5-1|.|.|12
TGCGCCAGCAGCTTGGAGGGGTCCGGCTACACCTTC
CASSLEGSGYTF
>TRBJ1-1|TRBV7-9|.|TRBD1|18
TGTGCCAGCAGCTCCCTGGGACAGGGCCCATACATGAACACTGAAGCTTTCTTT
CASSSLGQGPYMNTEAFF
>TRBJ1-2|TRBV2|once|TRBD1|14
TGTGCCAGCAGGGAGATGGGACAGGGTCTCGGCTACACCTTC
CASREMGQGLGYTF
>TRBJ2-5|TRBV5-4|.|TRBD2|17
TGTGCCAGCAGCTATAGGACTAGCGGGAGGGGGCTAGAGACCCAGTACTTC
CASSYRTSGRGLETQYF
>TRBJ1-5|TRBV5-1|once|.|17
TGCGCCAGCAGCTTGGCCGTGGGGGACTCGAGCAATCAGCCCCAGCATTTT
CASSLAVGDSSNQPQHF
>TRBJ2-7|TRBV27|.|.|14
TGTGCCAGCAGTTTCTCGAGTCCGCAATACGAGCAGTACTTC
CASSFSSPQYEQYF
>TRBJ1-1|TRBV2|.|.|13
TGTGCCAGCGGAGAGGACAGGAACACTGAAGCTTTCTTT
CASGEDRNTEAFF
>TRBJ1-4|TRBV7-9|.|.|15
TGTGCCAGCAGCTTGGGGGCCGGGATGAATGAAAAACTGTTTTTT
CASSLGAGMNEKLFF
>TRBJ2-5|TRBV29-1|.|TRBD2|14
TGCAGCGTTTCCAGGCCGGGGGGCCAAGAGACCCAGTACTTC
CSVSRPGGQETQYF